This T cell receptor (beta chain) was obtained from a study of cytomegalovirus exposure and HLA in healthy donors. Study in general: About 85 million unique TCRs from HLA-typed donors were held in an early release of data. In terms of ancestry, the Caucasian-associated cluster contained roughly four fifths of the approximately 400 genotyped donors.

The CDR3 loop spans 14 amino acids. Trimming took 3 bases from V and 6 from J, leaving 14 bases between them. Germline loops: CDR1 LNHNV, CDR2 YYDKDF (reference sequence). A single count supports this clone. Antigen: not known. Study-wide results and limits: Data from an earlier analysis indicated that most TCR beta V segments were productive either about 87% or about 30% of the time.

This cohort consisted of healthy bone marrow donors. PCR used 60 Vbeta primers and 13 Jbeta primers. Only in-frame clones appear in the TCRdb table, and some are missing; sequencing was by immunoSEQ multiplex PCR. The sample contains 150,000 to 200,000 clones, about 85% of which appear only once. The V gene is TRBV15, the J gene TRBJ1-1, with D possibly being TRBD1 (5 bases). The TCR was taken from a man aged 30 to 39 in good health and CMV-seropositive. The sequenced sample was PBMCs. In DNA form, the CDR3 reads TGTGCCACCAGCAGGGGCGGGGCTGGCCCTGAAGCTTTCTTT. The encoded protein is CATSRGGAGPEAFF.